Listed here are 8 T cell receptor beta chains from one sample, sequenced in a study of shared clonotypes between healthy human individuals. Profiling relied on immunoSEQ multiplex PCR, and the TCRdb table lists in-frame clones only, not all of them. The table records 850,000 to 1,200,000 clones, about 74% of them present only once. The sequencing sample was made of memory CD4+ T cells sorted from blood. Subset noted: CD45RA-negative fraction. These TCRs come from a man younger than 35 in good health.

This clone was detected only a few times. This sample also contains other DNA sequences that code for the same CDR3. The chain recombines TRBV9 with TRBJ2-5; D remains ambiguous. Between the trimmed V and J ends, which lost 0 bases and 4 bases, there was a span of 7 bases. CDR1 is SGDLS and CDR2 is YYNGEE in the germline V gene. There are 13 residues in the CDR3. The CDR3 region has the DNA TGTGCCAGCAGCGTAGTGGAAGGAGAGACCCAGTACTTC. Translated: CASSVVEGETQYF.

J is TRBJ1-5 and V is TRBV11-2, with TRBD1 matching over 7 bases. Trimming took 5 bases from V and 7 from J; bases not matched to a gene: 5. CDR3 length: 13 residues. Germline V gives CDR1 SGHAT, CDR2 FQNNGV. The CDR3, as DNA: TGTGCCAGCAGCACGACAGGGAACCAGCCCCAGCATTTT. Translating it yields CASSTTGNQPQHF.

V gene TRBV19 combines with J gene TRBJ1-1, with D perhaps TRBD1 (5 bases). V lost 6 bases to trimming and J lost 1 base, with 9 bases between them. The germline gives CDR1 LNHDA, CDR2 SQIVND (reference sequence). The CDR3 runs to 13 residues. CDR3 coding DNA: TGTGCCAGTAGATCCGACAGGAACACTGAAGCTTTCTTT. Translation gives CASRSDRNTEAFF.

The V call is TRBV19, the J call TRBJ2-7; D possibly corresponds to TRBD2 (6 bases). Trimming stripped 7 bases from V and 2 bases from J, with 15 bases between. Germline V gene data show CDR1 as LNHDA and CDR2 as SQIVND (reference sequence). CDR3 length: 14 amino acids. This CDR3 is CASTPARGAYEQYF. DNA of the CDR3: TGTGCCAGTACGCCTGCCCGCGGGGCCTACGAGCAGTACTTC.

The rearrangement joins TRBV20-1 to TRBJ1-2; TRBD1 agrees at 7 bases. Germline V gives CDR1 DFQATT, CDR2 SNEGSKA (reference sequence). V shed 4 bases and J 8 bases; nucleotides not matched to a gene: 4. This CDR3 contains 11 residues. The CDR3 loop reads CSAKTGFGYTF. For the CDR3, the DNA is TGCAGTGCTAAGACAGGGTTCGGCTACACCTTC.

As for this clone: Other nucleotide sequences in the sample specify the same CDR3. V and J are TRBV7-9 and TRBJ1-1, with no clear D. The length of the CDR3 is 11 residues. Trimming shortened V by 5 bases and J by 5 bases, and 6 bases separated the two germline ends. Per the germline V gene, CDR1 is SEHNR and CDR2 is FQNEAQ (reference sequence). CDR3 protein: CASSPLTEAFF. The CDR3, as DNA: TGTGCCAGCAGCCCATTAACTGAAGCTTTCTTT.

This clone was detected only a few times. The genes are TRBV5-5 and TRBJ2-5; no definite D call. Germline values: CDR1 SGHKS, CDR2 YYEKEE (reference sequence). V was trimmed by 0 bases and J by 4 bases, leaving 13 bases between them. There are 15 residues in the CDR3. CDR3 in DNA: TGTGCCAGCAGCTTGGGTGGGGTACAAGGAGAGACCCAGTACTTC. This sequence encodes CASSLGGVQGETQYF. Combining the CDR3 with reference TRBV5-5 and TRBJ2-5 gives the whole variable domain DAGVTQSPTHLIKTRGQQVTLRCSPISGHKSVSWYQQVLGQGPQFIFQYYEKEERGRGNFPDRFSARQFPNYSSELNVNALLLGDSALYLCASSLGGVQGETQYFGPGTRLLVL.

The gene calls are TRBV6-6 and TRBJ1-2, with D maybe TRBD1 (5 bases). V gave up 4 bases and J gave up 4 bases, with 13 bases separating them. This CDR3 comprises 14 residues. Germline V lookup: CDR1 MNHNY, CDR2 SVGAGI (reference sequence). The CDR3: CASSFARAGYGYTF. CDR3 bases: TGTGCCAGCAGTTTCGCCAGGGCCGGCTATGGCTACACCTTC.